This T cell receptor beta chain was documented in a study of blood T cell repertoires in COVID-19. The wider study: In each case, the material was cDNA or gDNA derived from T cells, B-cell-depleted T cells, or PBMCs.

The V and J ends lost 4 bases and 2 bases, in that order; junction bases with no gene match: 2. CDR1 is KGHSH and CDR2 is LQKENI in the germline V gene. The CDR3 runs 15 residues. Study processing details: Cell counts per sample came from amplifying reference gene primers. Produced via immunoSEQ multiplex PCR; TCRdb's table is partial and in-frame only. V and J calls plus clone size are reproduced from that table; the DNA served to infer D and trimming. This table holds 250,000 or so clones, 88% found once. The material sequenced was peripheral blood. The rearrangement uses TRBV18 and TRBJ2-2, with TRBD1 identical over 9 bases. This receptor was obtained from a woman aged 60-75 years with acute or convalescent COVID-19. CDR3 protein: CASSRQGVNTGELFF. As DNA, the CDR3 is TGTGCCAGCTCACGACAGGGGGTAAACACCGGGGAGCTGTTTTTT. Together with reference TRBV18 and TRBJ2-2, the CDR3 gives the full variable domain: NAGVMQNPRHLVRRRGQEARLRCSPMKGHSHVYWYRQLPEEGLKFMVYLQKENIIDESGMPKERFSAEFPKEGPSILRIQQVVRGDSAAYFCASSRQGVNTGELFFGEGSRLTVL.